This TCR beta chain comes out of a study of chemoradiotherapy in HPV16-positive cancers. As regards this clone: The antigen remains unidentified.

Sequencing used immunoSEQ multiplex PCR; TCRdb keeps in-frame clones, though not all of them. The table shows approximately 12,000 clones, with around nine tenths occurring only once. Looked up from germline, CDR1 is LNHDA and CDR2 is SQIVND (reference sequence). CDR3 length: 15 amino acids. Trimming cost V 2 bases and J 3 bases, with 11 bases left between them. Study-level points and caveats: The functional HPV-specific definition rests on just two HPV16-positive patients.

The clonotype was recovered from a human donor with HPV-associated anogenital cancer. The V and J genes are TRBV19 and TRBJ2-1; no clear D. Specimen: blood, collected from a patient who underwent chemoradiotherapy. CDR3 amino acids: CASSIKGSDYNEQFF. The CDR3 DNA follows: TGTGCCAGTAGTATAAAGGGCTCTGACTACAATGAGCAGTTCTTC.